Below, one T cell receptor beta chain is given with its context. Per the authors' pipeline: Quantification of nucleated cells was approximated via reference gene primer amplification. Repertoires were generated with immunoSEQ multiplex PCR, while TCRdb's copy carries only in-frame clones and drops some. For V, J and clone size, that table is used; D and trimming come from the DNA. The sample comprises some 200,000 clones, roughly 76% of which are singletons, and 8% to 13% rests with the top ten. This CDR3 is built from 14 residues. V was cut by 4 bases and J by 3 bases, with 10 bases left in between. Looked up from germline, CDR1 is KGHSH and CDR2 is LQKENI. The data were taken from a study of blood T cell repertoires in COVID-19. Study-level information: There were acute and convalescent COVID-19 samples, and they came from the United States, Italy and Spain. Sample material is recorded as cDNA or gDNA derived from T cells, B-cell-depleted T cells, or PBMCs.

Sequenced sample: peripheral blood. The TCR originated in a woman in her forties with COVID-19, enrolled during active disease. The chain employs TRBV18 and TRBJ2-1; D may be TRBD2 (6 bases). CDR3 sequence reads: CASSRDSRYNEQFF. In DNA, the CDR3 is TGTGCCAGCTCACGGGACTCCCGCTACAATGAGCAGTTCTTC.